A selection of T cell receptor beta chains follows, all from one sample in a study of control samples from healthy donors and cancer patients. TCRdb's table, derived via immunoSEQ multiplex PCR, lists solely in-frame clones and lacks some. The sample has 100,000 to 150,000 clones, 75% to 95% seen once. The sequencing input was blood. The receptors come from a man between 18 and 29 years old in good health. Both conserved end residues are part of each CDR3. The D gene is left open where the match is weak. Only some rows state a clone size, as once, few, many or a class for expanded clones.

v_gene	j_gene	abundance	d_gene	CDR3aa	CDR3nt
TRBV19	TRBJ2-1	NA	NA	CASSIVRGGEQFF	TGTGCCAGTAGTATAGTTAGGGGAGGAGAGCAGTTCTTC
TRBV5-1	TRBJ2-5	NA	NA	CASSLTGRYQETQYF	TGCGCCAGCAGTCTGACGGGGAGGTACCAAGAGACCCAGTACTTC
TRBV24-1	TRBJ2-1	NA	NA	CATSVGYYNEQFF	TGTGCCACCAGTGTTGGGTATTACAATGAGCAGTTCTTC
TRBV28	TRBJ2-7	once	NA	CASSRTRYEQYF	TGTGCCAGCAGTAGGACACGGTACGAGCAGTACTTC
TRBV15	TRBJ1-5	NA	NA	CATSRDRGGYQPQHF	TGTGCCACCAGCAGAGATCGGGGGGGGTATCAGCCCCAGCATTTT
TRBV6-5	TRBJ2-7	NA	TRBD2	CATGLAGGYEQYF	TGTGCCACCGGACTAGCGGGGGGATACGAGCAGTACTTC
TRBV9	TRBJ2-5	NA	NA	CASSEGTNGVQTQYF	TGTGCCAGCAGCGAAGGGACAAACGGGGTTCAGACCCAGTACTTC
TRBV2	TRBJ1-5	NA	NA	CASRRGDQPQHF	TGTGCCAGCAGAAGGGGCGATCAGCCCCAGCATTTT
TRBV6-2/TRBV6-3	TRBJ2-5	NA	TRBD2	CASSPGASGETQYF	TGTGCCAGCAGTCCCGGGGCTAGCGGAGAGACCCAGTACTTC
TRBV27	TRBJ1-4	NA	TRBD1	CASSLPRDSQVEKLFF	TGTGCCAGCAGTTTACCTAGGGACAGTCAGGTGGAAAAACTGTTTTTT
TRBV18	TRBJ2-5	NA	NA	CASSPPGTGGLTQYF	TGTGCCAGCTCACCACCCGGGACTGGAGGATTGACCCAGTACTTC
TRBV9	TRBJ1-2	once	TRBD1	CASSVSGGAHYGYTF	TGTGCCAGCAGCGTTTCAGGGGGCGCTCACTATGGCTACACCTTC
TRBV3-1/TRBV3-2	TRBJ2-2	NA	TRBD2	CASSPWGLAEPGTGELFF	TGTGCCAGCAGCCCGTGGGGACTAGCGGAACCTGGGACCGGGGAGCTGTTTTTT
TRBV29-1	TRBJ2-3	NA	NA	CSAGQSGGYTDTQYF	TGCAGCGCGGGCCAGAGTGGGGGGTACACAGATACGCAGTATTTT
TRBV3-1/TRBV3-2	TRBJ1-1	NA	TRBD1	CASSQDWGQGHLNTEAFF	TGTGCCAGCAGCCAAGATTGGGGACAGGGTCATTTGAACACTGAAGCTTTCTTT
TRBV7-6	TRBJ2-2	NA	NA	CASSLGGWNTGELFF	TGTGCCAGCAGCTTAGGCGGTTGGAACACCGGGGAGCTGTTTTTT
TRBV5-1	TRBJ1-2	many	NA	CASSLDANYGYTF	TGCGCCAGCAGCTTGGACGCAAACTATGGCTACACCTTC
TRBV3-1/TRBV3-2	TRBJ2-1	NA	TRBD2	CASSHTASGNDEQFF	TGTGCCAGCAGCCATACCGCTAGCGGGAACGATGAGCAGTTCTTC
TRBV15	TRBJ2-7	NA	NA	CATSRGQGLGYEQYF	TGTGCCACCAGCAGAGGTCAGGGGTTAGGATACGAGCAGTACTTC
TRBV18	TRBJ2-3	once	TRBD1	CASSLGQGPDTQYF	TGTGCCAGCTCACTGGGACAGGGCCCAGATACGCAGTATTTT
TRBV19	TRBJ1-2	NA	NA	CASSPDRTRHPNYGYTF	TGTGCCAGTAGTCCGGACCGGACGCGGCATCCTAACTATGGCTACACCTTC
TRBV6-6	TRBJ2-1	NA	NA	CASGGYYNEQFF	TGTGCCAGCGGGGGTTACTACAATGAGCAGTTCTTC
TRBV6-5	TRBJ2-2	NA	NA	CASSSDREGTGELFF	TGTGCCAGCAGTTCCGACAGGGAGGGGACCGGGGAGCTGTTTTTT
TRBV7-9	TRBJ1-1	NA	TRBD1	CASSWTGATEAFF	TGTGCCAGCAGCTGGACAGGGGCCACTGAAGCTTTCTTT
TRBV9	TRBJ2-1	NA	NA	CASSPDTGYGSEQFF	TGTGCCAGCAGCCCAGACACCGGGTATGGCTCTGAGCAGTTCTTC
TRBV5-1	TRBJ2-1	NA	NA	CASSLGEPTYNEQFF	TGCGCCAGCAGCTTGGGCGAACCTACCTACAATGAGCAGTTCTTC
TRBV30	TRBJ1-2	once	NA	CAWSPFFGPNYGYTF	TGTGCCTGGAGTCCTTTCTTTGGCCCTAACTATGGCTACACCTTC
TRBV12-5	TRBJ2-2	NA	TRBD1	CASGPTGARGTGELFF	TGTGCTAGTGGTCCGACAGGGGCCAGGGGAACCGGGGAGCTGTTTTTT
TRBV19	TRBJ2-2	NA	TRBD1	CASSLRDRVTGELFF	TGTGCCAGTAGTCTCCGGGACAGGGTCACCGGGGAGCTGTTTTTT
TRBV19	TRBJ2-1	once	NA	CASSNYNEQFF	TGTGCCAGTAGTAACTACAATGAGCAGTTCTTC
TRBV19	TRBJ1-6	NA	NA	CASTRGSNSPLHF	TGTGCCAGTACACGGGGATCCAATTCACCCCTCCACTTT
TRBV10-1	TRBJ2-2	few	NA	CASSDTGNTGELFF	TGCGCCAGCAGTGATACAGGGAACACCGGGGAGCTGTTTTTT
TRBV7-2	TRBJ2-5	NA	TRBD2	CASSAGLAGAETQYF	TGTGCCAGCAGCGCGGGACTAGCGGGAGCAGAGACCCAGTACTTC
TRBV6-2/TRBV6-3	TRBJ2-3	NA	NA	CASSRDWNADTQYF	TGTGCCAGCAGTCGGGACTGGAACGCAGATACGCAGTATTTT
TRBV7-9	TRBJ1-5	NA	NA	CASSLGAPGAPGQPQHF	TGTGCCAGCAGCTTAGGAGCCCCAGGAGCTCCTGGTCAGCCCCAGCATTTT
TRBV7-9	TRBJ1-4	NA	TRBD1	CASNTDRVEKLFF	TGTGCCAGCAATACGGACAGGGTTGAAAAACTGTTTTTT
TRBV21-1	TRBJ2-5	NA	NA	CASEMGGETQYF	TGTGCCAGCGAAATGGGGGGGGAGACCCAGTACTTC
TRBV14	TRBJ1-2	NA	NA	CASSQGYRASGYTF	TGTGCCAGCAGCCAAGGATATAGGGCCAGTGGCTACACCTTC
TRBV7-2	TRBJ2-2	NA	NA	CASSLTGTGELFF	TGTGCCAGCAGCTTAACCGGGACCGGGGAGCTGTTTTTT
TRBV5-1	TRBJ2-4	NA	TRBD1	CASSRSTGRSDIQYF	TGCGCCAGCAGCAGGTCGACAGGGCGTTCAGACATTCAGTACTTC
TRBV18	TRBJ2-5	NA	TRBD1	CASSSGTGGAETQYF	TGTGCCAGCTCTTCCGGGACAGGGGGCGCGGAGACCCAGTACTTC
TRBV6-5	TRBJ1-2	NA	NA	CASSRGRGNGYTF	TGTGCCTCTTCGCGGGGACGCGGTAATGGCTACACCTTC
TRBV4-3	TRBJ1-4	once	TRBD1	CASSQGGTGEKLFF	TGCGCCAGCAGCCAAGGAGGGACAGGTGAAAAACTGTTTTTT
TRBV3-1/TRBV3-2	TRBJ2-1	once	TRBD2	CASLHSGGAYNEQFF	TGTGCCAGCCTTCATAGCGGGGGGGCTTACAATGAGCAGTTCTTC
TRBV2	TRBJ2-1	NA	NA	CASSVGHYNEQFF	TGTGCCAGCAGTGTGGGTCACTACAATGAGCAGTTCTTC
TRBV28	TRBJ2-1	NA	TRBD1	CASSKRGQGVYNEQFF	TGTGCCAGCAGTAAACGAGGACAGGGAGTTTACAATGAGCAGTTCTTC
TRBV27	TRBJ2-1	NA	NA	CASTHLTALRSNEQFF	TGTGCCAGCACCCACCTGACAGCGCTGAGATCCAATGAGCAGTTCTTC